This TCR beta chain was profiled in a study of OX40 agonist ivuxolimab in advanced cancers. Study-wide background: Checkpoint inhibitors had been given previously to 35% to 50% of patients. The study reported partial responses in three patients: one hepatocellular carcinoma, two cutaneous melanoma.

Clones were read by immunoSEQ multiplex PCR, and TCRdb kept only the in-frame ones, dropping some. The sample has 60,000 to 65,000 clones, approximately 92% seen once. This clone occurred a few times. Its antigen is unknown. Regarding the study as a whole: There was clonal expansion of CD4+ and CD8+ blood T cells by week 6 at 0.1 to 3.0 mg/kg.

Germline V gene lookup returns CDR1 SQVTM and CDR2 ANQGSEA. V was pared by 4 bases and J by 3 bases, with 12 bases between. This CDR3 contains 13 residues. Anyone with autoimmune disease history or systemic immunosuppression was excluded. The sequence was collected from an adult with an advanced solid tumor such as melanoma, head and neck, liver or kidney cancer. The material sequenced was CD4+ or CD8+ T cells sorted from blood, taken in a trial of the OX40 agonist ivuxolimab. The chain combines TRBV29-1 with TRBJ1-1; D gene ambiguous. CDR3 sequence (DNA): TGCAGCGTTGTAAGCTCGGGGTACACTGAAGCTTTCTTT. Residues: CSVVSSGYTEAFF.